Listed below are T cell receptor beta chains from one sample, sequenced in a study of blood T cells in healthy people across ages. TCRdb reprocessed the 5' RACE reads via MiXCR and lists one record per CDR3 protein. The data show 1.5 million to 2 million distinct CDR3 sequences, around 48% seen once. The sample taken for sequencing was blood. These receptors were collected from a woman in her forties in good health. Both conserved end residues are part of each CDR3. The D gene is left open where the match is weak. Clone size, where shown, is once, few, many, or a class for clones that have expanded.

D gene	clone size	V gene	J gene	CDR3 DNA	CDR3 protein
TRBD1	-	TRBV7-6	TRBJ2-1	TGTGCCAGCAGCCGCGACAGGGGTGGGTATGAGCAGTTCTTC	CASSRDRGGYEQFF
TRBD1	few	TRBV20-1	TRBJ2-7	TGCAGTGCTGGACAGGACTCCTACGAGCAGTACTTC	CSAGQDSYEQYF
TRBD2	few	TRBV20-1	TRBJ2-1	TGCAGTGCCAGACTAGCGCTGAGGGAGCAGTTCTTC	CSARLALREQFF
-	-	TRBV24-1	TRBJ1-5	TGTGCCACCAGTGGTAGACCCCCGGTCGGCAATCAGCCCCAGCATTTT	CATSGRPPVGNQPQHF
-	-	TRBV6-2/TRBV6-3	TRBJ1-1	TGTGCCAGCAGTTACGGGGGAGTTATGAACACTGAAGCTTTCTTT	CASSYGGVMNTEAFF
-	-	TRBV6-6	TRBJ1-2	TGTGCCAGCAGGCAACAGGCTGAGGGTGGCTACACCTTC	CASRQQAEGGYTF
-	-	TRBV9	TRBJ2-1	TGTGCCAGCAGCGTAGGGTTGGCGGGACAGTACAATGAGCAGTTCTTC	CASSVGLAGQYNEQFF
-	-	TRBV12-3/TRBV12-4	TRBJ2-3	TGTGCCAGCAGTTCTCGGACCAGGGGGGAAGCAGATACGCAGTATTTT	CASSSRTRGEADTQYF
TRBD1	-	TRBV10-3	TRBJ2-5	TGTGCCATCAGTGAGTCTAACAGGGGGAACGACAAGCAGTACTTC	CAISESNRGNDKQYF
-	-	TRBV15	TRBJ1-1	TGTGCCACCAGCAGAGAGAAGGGGACGGGATTGAACACTGAAGCTTTCTTT	CATSREKGTGLNTEAFF
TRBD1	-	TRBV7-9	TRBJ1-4	TGTGCCAGCAGCTTAATTGGACAGGGCAATGAAAAACTGTTTTTT	CASSLIGQGNEKLFF
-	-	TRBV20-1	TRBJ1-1	TGCAGTGCTTTACAGGGTGGGGACACTGAAGCTTTCTTT	CSALQGGDTEAFF
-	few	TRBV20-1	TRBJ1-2	TGCAGTGCTAACCCTTCTAACTATGGCTACACCTTC	CSANPSNYGYTF
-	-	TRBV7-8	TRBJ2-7	TGTCCCAGCAGCTTAGTGGCGTACGAGCAGTACTTC	CPSSLVAYEQYF
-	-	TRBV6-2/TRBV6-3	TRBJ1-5	TGTGCCAGCAGTCCTTCTACCGGCGCCAGGTTCAATCAGCCCCAGCATTTT	CASSPSTGARFNQPQHF
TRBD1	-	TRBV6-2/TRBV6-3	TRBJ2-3	TGTGCCAGCAGTGATCCGGGACAGCGCACAGATACGCAGTATTTT	CASSDPGQRTDTQYF
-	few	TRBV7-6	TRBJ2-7	TGTGCCAGCAGCGTAGGGGAATCCTACGAGCAGTACTTC	CASSVGESYEQYF
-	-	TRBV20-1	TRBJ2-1	TGCAGTGCGGAAGGGACATTCCCCCGGGGTGAGCAGTTCTTC	CSAEGTFPRGEQFF
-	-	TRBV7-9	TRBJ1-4	TGTGCCAGCAGCTCCCCAATAAATCTAGGTGAAAAACTGTTTTTT	CASSSPINLGEKLFF
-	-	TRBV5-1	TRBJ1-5	TGCGCCAGCAGCTTGTCGGGGAATAGCAATCAGCCCCAGCATTTT	CASSLSGNSNQPQHF
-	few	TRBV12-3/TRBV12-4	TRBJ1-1	TGTGCCAGCAGTTTCGGGATAAAAGCTTTCTTT	CASSFGIKAFF
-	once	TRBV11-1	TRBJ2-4	TGTGCCAGCAGCCCAACCTATGTCGGGGTGCAGTACTTC	CASSPTYVGVQYF
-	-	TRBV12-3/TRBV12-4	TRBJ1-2	TGTACCAGCAACCAAGCCGAGGGTCTGGGAGGCTACACCTTC	CTSNQAEGLGGYTF
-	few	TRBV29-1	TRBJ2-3	TGCAGCGTTGAGATGGGGCCAGATACGCAGTATTTT	CSVEMGPDTQYF
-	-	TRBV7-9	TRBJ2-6	TGTGCCAGCAGCTTAGGACAGGCCTTAAGCTCTGGGGCCAACGTCCTGACTTTC	CASSLGQALSSGANVLTF
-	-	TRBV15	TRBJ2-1	TGTGCCACCAGCAGAGATGGGGGGGCTCGGAACAATGAGCAGTTCTTC	CATSRDGGARNNEQFF
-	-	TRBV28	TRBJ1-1	TGTGCCAGCAGTGAGGACGGGGGGAACACTGAAGCTTTCTTT	CASSEDGGNTEAFF
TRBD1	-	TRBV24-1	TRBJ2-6	TGTGCCACCAGTGAGGGGGGACAGGGTACTGGGGCCAACGTCCTGACTTTC	CATSEGGQGTGANVLTF
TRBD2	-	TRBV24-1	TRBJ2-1	TGTGCCACCAGTGGACCAGGACTAGCGGGGGGCCCGAGCTCCTACAATGAGCAGTTCTTC	CATSGPGLAGGPSSYNEQFF
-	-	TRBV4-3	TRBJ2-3	TGCGCCAGCAGCCAAGAATTTGGACGCACAGATACGCAGTATTTT	CASSQEFGRTDTQYF
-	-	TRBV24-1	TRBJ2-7	TGTGCCACCAGTGATCAAGGGGCCGGAACGTACAATGAGCAGTACTTC	CATSDQGAGTYNEQYF
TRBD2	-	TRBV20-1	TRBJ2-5	TGCAGTGCTGGCCCCCAGCGGGGTAGGGAGACCCAGTACTTC	CSAGPQRGRETQYF
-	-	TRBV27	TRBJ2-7	TGTGCCAGCAGTTTTACTTCCAGGGGTAATACCTACGAGCAGTACTTC	CASSFTSRGNTYEQYF
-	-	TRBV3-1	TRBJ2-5	TGTGCCAGCAGTCTTAGCTGGGGGCCCGGGACCCAGTACTTC	CASSLSWGPGTQYF